The rows below give T cell receptor beta chains drawn from one sample of a study of T cell responses to AZD1222 COVID-19 vaccine. Produced via immunoSEQ multiplex PCR; TCRdb's table is partial and in-frame only. The sample has some 130,000 clones; roughly nine tenths are singletons. Sequences were derived from peripheral blood, sampled on day 0 of AZD1222 vaccination. The receptors were sampled from an adult in good health. The CDR3 runs from the conserved cysteine through the conserved F or W. The D gene is left open where the match is weak. The size field is filled for only some rows; it gives once, few, many or a size class.

clone_size	j_call	cdr3_length	d_call	v_call	cdr3_aa	cdr3_nt
.	TRBJ1-1	14	TRBD1	TRBV15	CATSSRGGRQGAFF	TGTGCCACCAGCAGCAGGGGGGGGAGACAGGGAGCTTTCTTT
.	TRBJ1-5	18	.	TRBV10-3	CAISESLGVGGSNQPQHF	TGTGCCATCAGTGAGTCTCTGGGGGTCGGGGGTAGCAATCAGCCCCAGCATTTT
.	TRBJ1-2	13	.	TRBV12-3/TRBV12-4	CASSPGFPYGYTF	TGTGCCAGCAGCCCCGGTTTTCCGTATGGCTACACCTTC
.	TRBJ1-1	13	.	TRBV5-6	CASKLDPDTEAFF	TGTGCCAGCAAGTTGGATCCCGACACTGAAGCTTTCTTT
few	TRBJ2-5	11	.	TRBV19	CASSIQETQYF	TGTGCCAGTAGTATTCAAGAGACCCAGTACTTC
.	TRBJ2-6	17	TRBD1	TRBV15	CATSRAKQGTGANVLTF	TGTGCCACCAGCAGAGCAAAACAGGGGACTGGGGCCAACGTCCTGACTTTC
.	TRBJ2-1	13	.	TRBV6-6	CATNGGGDNEQFF	TGTGCCACAAATGGGGGCGGGGACAATGAGCAGTTCTTC
.	TRBJ1-1	14	.	TRBV7-8	CASSPGGDDTEAFF	TGTGCCAGCAGCCCCGGGGGCGATGACACTGAAGCTTTCTTT
.	TRBJ2-7	16	TRBD2	TRBV7-2	CASSLMLAGGGYEQYF	TGTGCCAGCAGCTTAATGCTAGCGGGAGGCGGGTACGAGCAGTACTTC
.	TRBJ2-7	15	TRBD1	TRBV19	CASSLGQGVSYEQYF	TGTGCCAGTAGTCTTGGACAGGGCGTCTCCTACGAGCAGTACTTC
.	TRBJ1-5	12	.	TRBV7-6	CASSAANQPQHF	TGTGCCAGCAGCGCCGCCAATCAGCCCCAGCATTTT
.	TRBJ1-1	15	TRBD1	TRBV19	CASTKDRVPHTEAFF	TGTGCCAGTACTAAGGACAGGGTGCCCCACACTGAAGCTTTCTTT
.	TRBJ1-2	13	.	TRBV7-2	CASSPDRNGGYTF	TGTGCCAGCAGCCCAGACAGGAATGGTGGCTACACCTTC
.	TRBJ1-2	13	.	TRBV28	CASSLKGPRGYTF	TGTGCCAGCAGTTTAAAGGGCCCCAGGGGCTACACCTTC
.	TRBJ1-2	13	.	TRBV18	CASSPGAGYGYTF	TGTGCCAGCTCACCTGGGGCCGGGTATGGCTACACCTTC
.	TRBJ2-5	15	.	TRBV10-1	CASTPPFADGETQYF	TGCGCCAGCACCCCCCCTTTCGCGGACGGGGAGACCCAGTACTTC
few	TRBJ1-1	13	TRBD1	TRBV10-3	CASRDRENTEAFF	TGTGCCAGTAGGGACAGGGAGAACACTGAAGCTTTCTTT
.	TRBJ1-5	15	.	TRBV3-1/TRBV3-2	CASSQDGTSNQPQHF	TGTGCCAGCAGCCAAGACGGGACTAGCAATCAGCCCCAGCATTTT
.	TRBJ1-5	21	TRBD1	TRBV28	CASSLAFRGQPKAGRNQPQHF	TGTGCCAGCAGTTTAGCATTTCGGGGACAGCCTAAGGCTGGGAGGAATCAGCCCCAGCATTTT
.	TRBJ1-1	15	TRBD1	TRBV10-3	CAITYRDRGNTEAFF	TGTGCCATCACCTACCGGGACAGGGGGAACACTGAAGCTTTCTTT
.	TRBJ1-6	13	.	TRBV7-9	CASSFGGSSPLHF	TGTGCCAGCAGCTTCGGGGGTAGTTCACCCCTCCACTTT
.	TRBJ2-5	14	.	TRBV6-6	CASTQGNYQETQYF	TGTGCCAGCACGCAGGGGAACTATCAAGAGACCCAGTACTTC
.	TRBJ1-5	14	TRBD1	TRBV9	CASSDSTGRGPQHF	TGTGCCAGCAGTGATTCGACAGGGAGGGGGCCCCAGCATTTT
.	TRBJ2-1	15	.	TRBV27	CASSLGGLDYNEQFF	TGTGCCAGCAGTTTGGGCGGTTTAGACTACAATGAGCAGTTCTTC
.	TRBJ2-1	15	TRBD2	TRBV7-9	CASSLSSGGTDEQFF	TGTGCCAGCAGCTTATCAAGCGGGGGGACGGATGAGCAGTTCTTC
.	TRBJ1-3	21	TRBD1	TRBV28	CASSFFGTVARTGLAGNTIYF	TGTGCCAGCAGTTTTTTTGGGACTGTAGCCCGGACAGGGCTCGCTGGAAACACCATATATTTT
.	TRBJ2-1	16	TRBD2	TRBV19	CASSIGSSGSHNEQFF	TGTGCCAGTAGTATCGGCTCTAGCGGGAGCCACAATGAGCAGTTCTTC
.	TRBJ2-3	17	TRBD1	TRBV9	CASSVWGQGGSTDTQYF	TGTGCCAGCAGCGTCTGGGGGCAAGGGGGCAGCACAGATACGCAGTATTTT
.	TRBJ1-4	16	.	TRBV15	CATSRDSPSTNEKLFF	TGTGCCACCAGCAGAGATTCCCCTTCAACTAATGAAAAACTGTTTTTT
.	TRBJ1-2	11	.	TRBV20-1	CSARAGRIYTF	TGCAGTGCTAGAGCGGGCCGGATCTACACCTTC
.	TRBJ1-1	12	.	TRBV2	CASRVTGIEAFF	TGTGCCAGCAGGGTGACAGGCATTGAAGCTTTCTTT
once	TRBJ2-3	14	.	TRBV4-3	CASSQARPVDTQYF	TGCGCCAGCAGCCAAGCAAGGCCTGTGGATACGCAGTATTTT
few	TRBJ2-1	15	TRBD2	TRBV6-4	CASSDSSGSFAEQFF	TGTGCCAGCAGTGACTCTAGCGGGAGTTTTGCTGAGCAGTTCTTC